The present TCR beta chain was sequenced within a study of blood T cell repertoires in COVID-19. In the study overall: The samples span acute and convalescent COVID-19 from the United States, Italy and Spain. In each case, the material was cDNA or gDNA derived from T cells, B-cell-depleted T cells, or PBMCs.

This CDR3 region has 16 residues. The table came from immunoSEQ multiplex PCR; TCRdb's copy has only in-frame clones and leaves some out. The sample has about 120,000 clones, approximately 70% seen once. This clone came up once. This chain links TRBV21-1 with TRBJ2-2; TRBD2 is the table's D call, not checked against the DNA. TRBV21-1 is a recognized pseudogene. The TCR originated in a woman in her seventies with acute or convalescent COVID-19. Sequenced: peripheral blood. CDR3 residues: CASSSRTSGNTGELFF. The CDR3 region has the DNA TGTGCCAGCAGCTCCCGGACTAGCGGGAACACCGGGGAGCTGTTTTTT.